This entry is about one TCR beta chain. In the authors' methods: Estimates of nucleated cell counts were drawn from the amplification of reference gene primers. The assay was immunoSEQ multiplex PCR, and TCRdb's table has in-frame clones only and misses some. The V and J calls and clone size are taken from that table; D and trimming were inferred from the DNA. In the table there are 190,000 or so clones, about three quarters of which are singletons. A Seattle source enrolled patients during active infection and followed them longitudinally. These data belong to a study of blood T cell repertoires in COVID-19. Study overall: Italy, Spain and the United States were the sources of the convalescent and acute COVID-19 samples.

The source is an elderly woman with COVID-19, enrolled during active disease. Sequenced: peripheral blood.

The CDR3 protein is CATSGASNIQYF. The CDR3 DNA reads as TGTGCCACCAGTGGGGCCTCGAACATTCAGTACTTC. The chain recombines TRBV24-1 with TRBJ2-4, with D uncertain. CDR3 length equals 12 residues. The germline V gene has CDR1 KGHDR and CDR2 SFDVKD. V shed 5 bases and J shed 7 bases, with 8 bases lying between them.